The 7 T cell receptor beta chains given below trace back to one sample, sequenced in a study of blood T cells in healthy people across ages. A sample-barcoded 5' primer and a J-beta primer mix were used in a second PCR of roughly 7 to 11 cycles. Each CDR3 protein is one row after TCRdb ran MiXCR on the 5' RACE reads. Among about 930,000 distinct CDR3 sequences listed, about 29% were seen once. This sample also belongs to another study, concerning T cells of mothers and their children.

Sequenced: blood. All receptors come from a woman between 40 and 55 years old in good health.

This clonotype was counted at least ten times. The chain combines TRBV7-2 with TRBJ2-7; 7 bases fit TRBD1. Germline V gene data show CDR1 as SGHTA and CDR2 as FQGNSA. This CDR3 has 14 residues. V was pared by 4 bases and J by 4 bases, with 7 bases of the junction left unmatched. The CDR3 loop is CASSSRGTAYEQYF. The CDR3 DNA is TGTGCCAGCAGCTCAAGAGGGACAGCTTACGAGCAGTACTTC.

The gene calls are TRBV6-4 and TRBJ2-1; D may be TRBD2 (6 bases). The CDR3 is 12 amino acids. The V gene lost 3 bases and the J gene lost 10 bases, with 10 bases spanning the gap. The germline V gene encodes CDR1 MRHNA and CDR2 SNTAGT. CDR3 sequence: CASSEEGSEQFF. In DNA, the CDR3 is TGTGCCAGCAGTGAGGAGGGGTCCGAGCAGTTCTTC.

On this clonotype: This may arise from a read error, as a much more abundant clone is one base away. The chain links TRBV5-1 to TRBJ1-2, with D tentatively TRBD1 (5 bases). V was shortened by 0 bases and J by 3 bases, with 9 bases between the two germline ends. Germline loops: CDR1 SGHRS, CDR2 YFSETQ. This CDR3 is 14 amino acids long. CDR3 amino acids: CASSLDGRDYGYTF. The CDR3 region has the DNA TGCGCCAGCAGCTTGGATGGCAGGGACTATGGCTACACCTTC.

The chain has TRBV12-3 or TRBV12-4 and TRBJ1-4; 8 bases are a match to TRBD1. The V gene end was trimmed by 4 bases and the J gene end by 5 bases; junction bases not matched to a gene: 3. The CDR3 loop spans 14 amino acids. CDR3 sequence: CASSYGTGNEKLFF. The CDR3 coding sequence is TGTGCCAGCAGTTACGGGACAGGCAATGAAAAACTGTTTTTT.

The table lists this clonotype with many counts. The gene calls are TRBV9 and TRBJ2-6; TRBD1 or TRBD2 may be the D gene (5 bases each). CDR1 SGDLS and CDR2 YYNGEE come from the germline V gene. The CDR3 is 15 residues long. V was pared by 4 bases and J by 2 bases, with 10 bases between. This chain's CDR3 is CASSPMGAGANVLTF. The CDR3 DNA reads TGTGCCAGCAGCCCCATGGGGGCTGGGGCCAACGTCCTGACTTTC.

This clonotype was seen many times. V and J are TRBV12-3 or TRBV12-4 and TRBJ1-2; the D is unclear. The CDR3 totals 12 residues. Trimming removed 3 bases from V and 4 bases from J, with 6 bases in between. The CDR3 region has the DNA TGTGCCAGCAGTTTGAGTATCTATGGCTACACCTTC. Its protein is CASSLSIYGYTF.

The gene calls are TRBV12-3 or TRBV12-4 and TRBJ2-1, with TRBD2 matching 11 bases. The last part of the DNA fits TRBJ2-7 better; the J call may be wrong. The length of the CDR3 is 21 residues. The chain's CDR3 is CASSLMRMGLAGGPSYNEQYF. The CDR3, as DNA: TGTGCCAGCAGTTTAATGAGGATGGGGCTAGCGGGGGGTCCCTCCTACAATGAGCAGTACTTC.